The clone carrying this T cell receptor beta chain was seen ten or more times. Antigen unknown. TCRdb independently ran MiXCR on the 5' RACE reads; one entry per CDR3 protein. The sample consists of 470,000 or so distinct CDR3 sequences, around a quarter of them appearing once. The entry originates in a study of T-cell memory formation after mild COVID-19. Study-wide results and limits: Contracting clones from day 15 to 85 had balanced CD4/CD8; later expanders favoured CD4+. Cross-reactive memory apparently joined, as some responding clones appeared in pre-infection memory.

CDR3 length: 14 residues. V lost 1 base to trimming and J lost 4 bases, with 8 bases between them. V usage is TRBV12-3 or TRBV12-4 and J usage is TRBJ2-1, with D possibly matching TRBD1 (5 bases). The sequence came from an adult woman who had mild COVID-19 (a few samples of this study predate the infection). Cell type and time point are not known. Sequencing used PBMCs or a T cell subset sorted from them (not recorded which). The CDR3 nucleotides read TGTGCCAGCAGTTTAGGCAGGGCATACAATGAGCAGTTCTTC. Residues: CASSLGRAYNEQFF.